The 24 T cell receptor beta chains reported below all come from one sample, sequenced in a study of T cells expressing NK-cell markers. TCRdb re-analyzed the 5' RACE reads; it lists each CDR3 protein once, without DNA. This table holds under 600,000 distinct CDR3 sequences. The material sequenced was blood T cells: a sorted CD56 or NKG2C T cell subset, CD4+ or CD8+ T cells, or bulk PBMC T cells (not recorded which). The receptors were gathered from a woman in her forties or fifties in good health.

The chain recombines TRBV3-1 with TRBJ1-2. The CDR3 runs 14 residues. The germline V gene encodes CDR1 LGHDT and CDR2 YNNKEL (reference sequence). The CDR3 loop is CASSQDEQSYGYTF.

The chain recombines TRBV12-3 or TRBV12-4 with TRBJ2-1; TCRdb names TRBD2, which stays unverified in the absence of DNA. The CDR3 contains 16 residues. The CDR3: CASSLAGGPPVDEQFF.

The CDR3 region is CASSLVPSGRADEQFF. The J gene is TRBJ2-1, the V gene TRBV5-6; absent DNA, TCRdb's TRBD2 call cannot be checked. CDR3 length: 16 residues. The germline CDR1 and CDR2 sequences are SGHDT and YYEEEE. Variable domain in full (rest from reference TRBV5-6 and TRBJ2-1): DAGVTQSPTHLIKTRGQQVTLRCSPKSGHDTVSWYQQALGQGPQFIFQYYEEEERQRGNFPDRFSGHQFPNYSSELNVNALLLGDSALYLCASSLVPSGRADEQFFGPGTRLTVL.

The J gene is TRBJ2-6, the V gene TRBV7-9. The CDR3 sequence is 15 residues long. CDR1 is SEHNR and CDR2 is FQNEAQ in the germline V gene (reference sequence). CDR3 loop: CASGWRESGANVLTF.

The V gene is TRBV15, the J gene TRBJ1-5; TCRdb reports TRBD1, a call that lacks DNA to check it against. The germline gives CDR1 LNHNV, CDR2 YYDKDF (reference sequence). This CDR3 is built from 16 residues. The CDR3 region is CATSTGSGGANQPQHF.

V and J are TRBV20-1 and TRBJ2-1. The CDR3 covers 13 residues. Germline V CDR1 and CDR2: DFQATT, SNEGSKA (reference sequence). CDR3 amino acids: CSARVSAHNEQFF.

CDR3 protein: CSASSSGSPVSYNEQFF. This chain links TRBV20-1 with TRBJ2-1; the D call from TCRdb, TRBD2, cannot be confirmed without DNA. The CDR3 sequence is 17 residues long. Germline V CDR1 and CDR2: DFQATT, SNEGSKA (reference sequence).

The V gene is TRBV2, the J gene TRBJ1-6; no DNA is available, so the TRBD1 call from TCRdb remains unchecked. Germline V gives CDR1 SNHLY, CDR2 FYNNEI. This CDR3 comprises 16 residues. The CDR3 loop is CASSIPGRGANSPLHF.

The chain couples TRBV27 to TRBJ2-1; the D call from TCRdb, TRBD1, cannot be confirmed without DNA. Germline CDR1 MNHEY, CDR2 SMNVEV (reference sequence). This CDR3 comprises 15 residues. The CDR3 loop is CASSLGVGSYNEQFF.

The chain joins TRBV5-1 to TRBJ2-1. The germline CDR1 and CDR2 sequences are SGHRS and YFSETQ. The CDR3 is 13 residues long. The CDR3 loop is CASSSLRDAEQFF.

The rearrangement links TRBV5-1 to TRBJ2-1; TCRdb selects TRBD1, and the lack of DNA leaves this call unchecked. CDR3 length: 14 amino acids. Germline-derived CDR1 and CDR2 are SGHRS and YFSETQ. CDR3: CASSSRTVENEQFF.

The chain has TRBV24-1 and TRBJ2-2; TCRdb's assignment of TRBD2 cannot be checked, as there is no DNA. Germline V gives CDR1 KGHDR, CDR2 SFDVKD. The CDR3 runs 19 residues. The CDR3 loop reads CATSGRSGTSGYNTGELFF.

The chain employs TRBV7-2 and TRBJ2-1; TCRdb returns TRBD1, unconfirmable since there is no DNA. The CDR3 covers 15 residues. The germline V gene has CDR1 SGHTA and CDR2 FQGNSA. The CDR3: CASSEQASAENEQFF.

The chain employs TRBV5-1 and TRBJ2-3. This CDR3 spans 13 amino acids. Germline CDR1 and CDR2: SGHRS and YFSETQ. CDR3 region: CASGIPSTDTQYF.

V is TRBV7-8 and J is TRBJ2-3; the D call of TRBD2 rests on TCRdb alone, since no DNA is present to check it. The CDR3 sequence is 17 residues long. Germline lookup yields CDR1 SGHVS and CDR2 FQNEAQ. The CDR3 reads CASSLGLLAGPEDTQYF.

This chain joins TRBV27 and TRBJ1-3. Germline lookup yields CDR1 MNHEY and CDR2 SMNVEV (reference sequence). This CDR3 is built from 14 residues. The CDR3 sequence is CASSPLGPGNTIYF.

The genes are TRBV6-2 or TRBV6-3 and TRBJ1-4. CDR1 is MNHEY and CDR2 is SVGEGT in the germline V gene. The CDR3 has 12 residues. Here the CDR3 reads CASSYSLEKLFF.

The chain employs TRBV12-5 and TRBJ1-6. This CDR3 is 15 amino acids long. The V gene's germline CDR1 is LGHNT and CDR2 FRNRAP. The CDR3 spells CASGLVQSSHSPLHF.

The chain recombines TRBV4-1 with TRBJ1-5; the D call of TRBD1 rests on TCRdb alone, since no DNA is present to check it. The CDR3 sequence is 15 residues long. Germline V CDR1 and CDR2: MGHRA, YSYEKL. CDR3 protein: CASRRDRDEEQPQHF.

The CDR3 loop reads CASSSVFGGAGETQYF. This chain connects TRBV12-3 or TRBV12-4 to TRBJ2-5; TCRdb calls TRBD1, which cannot be checked without DNA. The CDR3 runs to 16 residues.

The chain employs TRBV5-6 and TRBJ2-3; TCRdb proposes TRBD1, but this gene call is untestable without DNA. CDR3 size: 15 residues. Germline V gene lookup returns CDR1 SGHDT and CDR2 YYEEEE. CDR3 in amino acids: CASSRGDYSTDTQYF.

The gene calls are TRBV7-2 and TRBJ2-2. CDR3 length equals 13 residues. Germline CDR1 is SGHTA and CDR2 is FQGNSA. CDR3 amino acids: CASSTSNTGELFF. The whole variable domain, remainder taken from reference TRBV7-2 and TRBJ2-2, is GAGVSQSPSNKVTEKGKDVELRCDPISGHTALYWYRQSLGQGLEFLIYFQGNSAPDKSGLPSDRFSAERTGGSVSTLTIQRTQQEDSAVYLCASSTSNTGELFFGEGSRLTVL.

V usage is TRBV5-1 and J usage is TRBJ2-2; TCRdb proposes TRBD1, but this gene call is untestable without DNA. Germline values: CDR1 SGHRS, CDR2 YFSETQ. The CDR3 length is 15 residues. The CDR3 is CASSLAGAVAGELFF.

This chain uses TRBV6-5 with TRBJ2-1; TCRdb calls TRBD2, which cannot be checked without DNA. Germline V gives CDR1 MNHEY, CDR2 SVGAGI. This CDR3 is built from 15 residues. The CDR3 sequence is CASSESGRGNNEQFF.